The clone carrying this T cell receptor beta chain was seen many times. As yet, its antigen is unknown. This sample is drawn from a study of neurological immune-mediated disorders. General observations from the study: According to phylogenetic grouping, one related-CDR3 cluster, a possible signature, contained the repertoires of 18 of 34 multiple sclerosis patients.

Each TCR transcript was tagged with a 10-nucleotide random UMI during 5'RACE. TCRdb reprocessed the 5' RACE reads with MiXCR, giving one entry per CDR3 protein. Seen here are 40,000 to 50,000 distinct CDR3 sequences, roughly 2% observed once, and the top ten hold roughly 2%. The CDR3 is 14 residues long. Germline V gene data show CDR1 as MNHEY and CDR2 as SVGAGI. Trimming shortened V by 2 bases and J by 4 bases, and 10 bases separated the two germline ends. The chain is built from TRBV6-5 and TRBJ2-3; perhaps TRBD2 as D (6 bases). This TCR was recovered from a woman between 35 and 50 years old with multiple sclerosis. The sample consisted of PBMCs. The CDR3 DNA reads as TGTGCCAGCAGTTACGGCGGGGTAGCAGATACGCAGTATTTT. Its translation is CASSYGGVADTQYF.